This T cell receptor beta chain is drawn from a study of blood T cells in healthy people across ages. The sample holds one count of this clonotype. Germline values: CDR1 SGHVS, CDR2 FQNEAQ. This CDR3 has 15 residues. V lost 5 bases and J 2 bases, leaving 15 bases between the germline ends. A second about 7 to 11 cycle PCR used barcoded and J-beta primers. TCRdb redid the calling of the 5' RACE reads with MiXCR, one entry per CDR3 protein. The table shows approximately 290,000 distinct CDR3 sequences, with 27% occurring only once. The chain has TRBV7-8 and TRBJ1-2; D gene unclear. The sequencing sample was made of blood. This sequence originates from a woman aged 70-85 years in good health. CDR3 coding DNA: TGTGCCAGCAGCCCAGGACCGACCAAGAACTATGGCTACACCTTC. This encodes CASSPGPTKNYGYTF.